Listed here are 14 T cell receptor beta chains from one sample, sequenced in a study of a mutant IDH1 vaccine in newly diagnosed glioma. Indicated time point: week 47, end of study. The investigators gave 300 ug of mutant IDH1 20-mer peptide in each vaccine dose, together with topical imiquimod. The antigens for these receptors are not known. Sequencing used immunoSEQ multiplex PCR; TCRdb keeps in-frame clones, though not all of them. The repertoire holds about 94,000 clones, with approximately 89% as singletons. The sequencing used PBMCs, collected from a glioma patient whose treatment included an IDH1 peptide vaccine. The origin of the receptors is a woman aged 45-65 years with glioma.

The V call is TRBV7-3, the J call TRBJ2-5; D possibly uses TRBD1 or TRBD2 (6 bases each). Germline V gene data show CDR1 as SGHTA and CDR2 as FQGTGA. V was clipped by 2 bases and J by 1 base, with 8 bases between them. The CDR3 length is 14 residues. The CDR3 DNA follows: TGTGCCAGCAGCTTAGGAGGGGGCCAAGAGACCCAGTACTTC. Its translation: CASSLGGGQETQYF.

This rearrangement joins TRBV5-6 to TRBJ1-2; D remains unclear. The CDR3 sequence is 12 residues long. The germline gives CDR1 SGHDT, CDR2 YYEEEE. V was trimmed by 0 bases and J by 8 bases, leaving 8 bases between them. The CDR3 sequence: CASSLVGEGYTF. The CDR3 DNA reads TGTGCCAGCAGCTTGGTCGGAGAAGGCTACACCTTC.

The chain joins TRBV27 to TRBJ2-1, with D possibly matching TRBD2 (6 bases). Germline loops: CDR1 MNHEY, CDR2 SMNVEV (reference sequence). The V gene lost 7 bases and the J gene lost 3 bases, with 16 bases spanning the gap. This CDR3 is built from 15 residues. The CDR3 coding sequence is TGTGCCAGCACCCCTGGGGAGCGGGTCTACAATGAGCAGTTCTTC. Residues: CASTPGERVYNEQFF.

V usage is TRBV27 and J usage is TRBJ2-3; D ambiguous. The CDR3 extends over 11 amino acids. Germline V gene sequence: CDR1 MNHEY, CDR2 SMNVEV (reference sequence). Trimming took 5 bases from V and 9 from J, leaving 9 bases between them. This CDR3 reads CASSPGRTQYF. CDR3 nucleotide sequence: TGTGCCAGCAGTCCAGGCAGGACGCAGTATTTT.

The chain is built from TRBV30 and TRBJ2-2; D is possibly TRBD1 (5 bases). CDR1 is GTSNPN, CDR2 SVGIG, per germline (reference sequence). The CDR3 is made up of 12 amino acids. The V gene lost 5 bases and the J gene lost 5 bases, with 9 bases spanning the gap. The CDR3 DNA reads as TGTGCCTGGGCCGCAGGGACCGGGGAGCTGTTTTTT. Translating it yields CAWAAGTGELFF.

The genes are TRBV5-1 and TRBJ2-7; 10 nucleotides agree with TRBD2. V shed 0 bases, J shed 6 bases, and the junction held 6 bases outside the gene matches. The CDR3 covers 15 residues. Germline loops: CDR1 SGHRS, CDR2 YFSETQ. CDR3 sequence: CASSLASGRSGEQYF. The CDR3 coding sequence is TGCGCCAGCAGCTTGGCTAGCGGGAGAAGCGGCGAGCAGTACTTC.

The CDR3 loop reads CASSLGTDYEQYF. The CDR3, as DNA: TGTGCCAGCAGCTTAGGGACAGACTACGAGCAGTACTTC. V usage is TRBV11-3 and J usage is TRBJ2-7, with D tentatively TRBD1 (6 bases). V gave up 1 base and J gave up 3 bases, with 7 bases separating them. This CDR3 has 13 amino acids. Per the germline V gene, CDR1 is SGHNT and CDR2 is YENEEA.

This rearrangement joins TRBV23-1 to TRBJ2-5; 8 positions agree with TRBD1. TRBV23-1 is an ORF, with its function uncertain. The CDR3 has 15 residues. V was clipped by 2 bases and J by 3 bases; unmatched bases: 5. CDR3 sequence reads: CASSQGAGGEETQYF. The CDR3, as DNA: TGCGCCAGCAGTCAAGGGGCAGGGGGCGAAGAGACCCAGTACTTC.

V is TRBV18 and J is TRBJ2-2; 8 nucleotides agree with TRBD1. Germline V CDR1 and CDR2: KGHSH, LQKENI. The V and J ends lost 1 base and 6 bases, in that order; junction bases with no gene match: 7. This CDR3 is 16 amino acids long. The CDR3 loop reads CASSPLPGQGPGELFF. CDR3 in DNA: TGTGCCAGCTCACCACTCCCAGGACAGGGCCCCGGGGAGCTGTTTTTT.

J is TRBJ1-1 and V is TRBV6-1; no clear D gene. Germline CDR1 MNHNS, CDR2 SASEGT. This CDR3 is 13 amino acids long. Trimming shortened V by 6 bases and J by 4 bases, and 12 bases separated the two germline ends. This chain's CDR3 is CASRTTETTEAFF. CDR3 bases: TGTGCCAGCAGGACAACAGAGACCACTGAAGCTTTCTTT.

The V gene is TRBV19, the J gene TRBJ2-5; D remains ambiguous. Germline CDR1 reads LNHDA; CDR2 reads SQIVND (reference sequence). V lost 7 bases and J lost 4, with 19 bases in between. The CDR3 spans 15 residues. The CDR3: CASIEEGSFRETQYF. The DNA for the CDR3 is TGTGCCAGTATAGAAGAAGGTAGCTTTCGAGAGACCCAGTACTTC.

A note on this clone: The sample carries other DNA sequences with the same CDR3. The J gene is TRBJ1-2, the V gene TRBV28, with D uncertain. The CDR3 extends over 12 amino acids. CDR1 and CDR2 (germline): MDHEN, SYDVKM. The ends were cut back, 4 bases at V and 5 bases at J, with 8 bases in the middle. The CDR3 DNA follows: TGTGCCAGCAGTTCGACCGCGTATGGCTACACCTTC. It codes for CASSSTAYGYTF.

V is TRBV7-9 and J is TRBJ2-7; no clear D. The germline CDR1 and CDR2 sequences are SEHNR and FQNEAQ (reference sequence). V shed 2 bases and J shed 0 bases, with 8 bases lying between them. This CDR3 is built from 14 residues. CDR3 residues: CASSLLMDSYEQYF. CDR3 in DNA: TGTGCCAGCAGCTTATTGATGGACTCCTACGAGCAGTACTTC.

The CDR3 is CASSYSKRVMRETQYF. DNA for the CDR3: TGTGCCAGCAGTTACTCGAAAAGGGTGATGCGGGAGACCCAGTACTTC. This sequence joins TRBV6-5 and TRBJ2-5; D call uncertain. The V and J ends lost 0 bases and 5 bases respectively, with 16 bases between them. Germline assignment: CDR1 MNHEY and CDR2 SVGAGI. The CDR3 is made up of 16 amino acids.